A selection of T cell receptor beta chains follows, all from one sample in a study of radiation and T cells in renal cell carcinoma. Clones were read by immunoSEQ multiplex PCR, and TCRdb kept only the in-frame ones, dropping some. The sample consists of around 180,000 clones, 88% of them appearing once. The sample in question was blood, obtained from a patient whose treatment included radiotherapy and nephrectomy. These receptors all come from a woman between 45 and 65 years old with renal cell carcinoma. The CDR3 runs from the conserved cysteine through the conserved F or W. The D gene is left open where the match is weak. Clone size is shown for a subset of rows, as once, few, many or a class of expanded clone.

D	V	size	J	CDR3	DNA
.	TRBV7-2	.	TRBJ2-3	CASSLQGGPRVADTQYF	TGTGCCAGCAGCCTTCAGGGAGGCCCCAGAGTCGCAGATACGCAGTATTTT
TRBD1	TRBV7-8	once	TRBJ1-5	CASSLGTGGSNQPQHF	TGTGCCAGCAGCCTCGGGACAGGGGGTAGCAATCAGCCCCAGCATTTT
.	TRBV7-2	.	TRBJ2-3	CASSSRGGRTQYF	TGTGCCAGCAGCTCTAGGGGGGGGCGCACGCAGTATTTT
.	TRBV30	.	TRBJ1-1	CAWGGGLAEAFF	TGTGCCTGGGGCGGGGGATTGGCTGAAGCTTTCTTT
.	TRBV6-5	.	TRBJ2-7	CASSYGQGLGEQYF	TGTGCCAGCAGTTACGGGCAGGGGCTGGGCGAGCAGTACTTC
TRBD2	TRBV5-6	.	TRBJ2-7	CASSLGGYIYEQYF	TGTGCCAGCAGCCTGGGAGGGTATATCTACGAGCAGTACTTC
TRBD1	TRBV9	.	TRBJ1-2	CASSARRDSPYGYTF	TGTGCCAGCAGCGCACGCCGGGACAGCCCTTATGGCTACACCTTC
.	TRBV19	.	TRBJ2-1	CASSAQTGIWNEQFF	TGTGCCAGTAGTGCACAAACAGGGATCTGGAATGAGCAGTTCTTC
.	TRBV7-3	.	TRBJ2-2	CASTDRDTGELFF	TGTGCCAGCACCGATAGGGACACCGGGGAGCTGTTTTTT
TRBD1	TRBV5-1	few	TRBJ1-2	CASSLGDSNYGYTF	TGCGCCAGCAGCTTGGGGGACAGCAACTATGGCTACACCTTC
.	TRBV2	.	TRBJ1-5	CASRKTWDQPQHF	TGTGCCAGCAGGAAGACCTGGGATCAGCCCCAGCATTTT
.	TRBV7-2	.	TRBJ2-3	CASSFSEADTQYF	TGTGCCAGCAGCTTTTCGGAGGCAGATACGCAGTATTTT
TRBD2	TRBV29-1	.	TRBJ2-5	CSIPRWASGARGETQYF	TGCAGCATCCCCCGGTGGGCTAGCGGGGCGAGGGGAGAGACCCAGTACTTC
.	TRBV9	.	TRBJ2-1	CASSSRGDNEQFF	TGTGCCAGCAGCTCCAGGGGGGACAATGAGCAGTTCTTC
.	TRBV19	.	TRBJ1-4	CASVGLEKLFF	TGTGCCTCGGTTGGGCTTGAAAAACTGTTTTTT
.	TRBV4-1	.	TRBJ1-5	CASSQEQGIRNQPQHF	TGCGCCAGCAGCCAAGAGCAGGGCATTCGCAATCAGCCCCAGCATTTT
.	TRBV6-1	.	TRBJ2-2	CASSDLTVNTGELFF	TGTGCCAGCAGTGACTTGACAGTGAACACCGGGGAGCTGTTTTTT
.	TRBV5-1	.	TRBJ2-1	CASDPGANNEQFF	TGCGCCAGCGATCCGGGGGCGAACAATGAGCAGTTCTTC
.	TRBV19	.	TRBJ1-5	CATSVWQGGSSNQPQHF	TGTGCCACCTCTGTGTGGCAGGGAGGTAGTAGCAATCAGCCCCAGCATTTT
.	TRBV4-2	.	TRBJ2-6	CASSQDRGNSGANVLTF	TGTGCCAGCAGCCAAGACAGAGGAAATAGTGGGGCCAACGTCCTGACTTTC
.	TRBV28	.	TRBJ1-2	CASTIPKGSHQSYTF	TGTGCCAGCACGATACCTAAAGGCTCGCATCAGAGCTACACCTTC
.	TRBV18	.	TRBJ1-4	CASSQSPPGGEKLFF	TGTGCCAGCTCACAATCCCCGCCGGGCGGAGAAAAACTGTTTTTT
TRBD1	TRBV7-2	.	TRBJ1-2	CASSLATGQHYGYTF	TGTGCCAGCAGCTTAGCCACGGGACAGCACTATGGCTACACCTTC
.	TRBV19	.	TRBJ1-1	CASSSGLGPGDTEAFF	TGTGCCAGTAGTTCCGGCTTGGGTCCAGGAGACACTGAAGCTTTCTTT
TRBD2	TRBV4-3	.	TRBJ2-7	CASSPRAGGNYEQYF	TGCGCCAGCAGCCCGAGGGCGGGGGGAAACTACGAGCAGTACTTC
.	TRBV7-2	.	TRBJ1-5	CASSSAGIWNQPQHF	TGTGCCAGCAGCTCAGCAGGGATTTGGAATCAGCCCCAGCATTTT
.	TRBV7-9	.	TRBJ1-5	CASSLRSNQPQHF	TGTGCCAGCAGCTTAAGAAGCAATCAGCCCCAGCATTTT
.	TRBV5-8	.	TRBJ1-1	CASSLRGGNTEAFF	TGTGCCAGCAGCTTACGAGGGGGGAACACTGAAGCTTTCTTT
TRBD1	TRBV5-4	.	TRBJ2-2	CASSPDRVAGELFF	TGTGCCAGCAGCCCGGACAGGGTGGCCGGGGAGCTGTTTTTT
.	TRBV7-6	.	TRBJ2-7	CASSPGGYEQYF	TGTGCCAGCAGCCCCGGGGGCTACGAGCAGTACTTC
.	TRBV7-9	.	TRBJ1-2	CASSLVDYGYTF	TGTGCCAGCAGCTTAGTGGACTATGGCTACACCTTC
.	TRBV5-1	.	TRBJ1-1	CASSLGRDHTEAFF	TGCGCCAGCAGCTTGGGGCGGGACCACACTGAAGCTTTCTTT
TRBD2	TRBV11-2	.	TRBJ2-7	CASSPRTSGDYEQYF	TGTGCCAGCAGTCCCCGGACTAGCGGGGATTACGAGCAGTACTTC
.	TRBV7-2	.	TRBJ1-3	CASSLASGGGNTIYF	TGTGCCAGCAGCTTAGCGTCCGGTGGAGGAAACACCATATATTTT
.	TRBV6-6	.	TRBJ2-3	CASCGLLTDTQYF	TGTGCCAGTTGCGGACTACTCACAGATACGCAGTATTTT
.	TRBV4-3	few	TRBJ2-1	CASSQLRGIYNEQFF	TGCGCCAGCAGCCAACTCCGGGGAATCTACAATGAGCAGTTCTTC
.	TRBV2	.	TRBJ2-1	CASIRGGYNEQFF	TGTGCCAGCATCAGGGGTGGCTACAATGAGCAGTTCTTC
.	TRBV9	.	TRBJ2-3	CASSVGQSTDTQYF	TGTGCCAGCAGCGTAGGGCAGTCCACAGATACGCAGTATTTT
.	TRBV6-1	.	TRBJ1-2	CASSEAVRSLANYGYTF	TGTGCCAGCAGTGAAGCCGTCAGGTCATTAGCTAACTATGGCTACACCTTC
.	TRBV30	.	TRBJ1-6	CACSTENNSPLHF	TGTGCCTGCAGCACAGAGAATAATTCACCCCTCCACTTT
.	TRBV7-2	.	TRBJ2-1	CASSLATIHNEQFF	TGTGCCAGCAGCCTTGCTACAATACACAATGAGCAGTTCTTC
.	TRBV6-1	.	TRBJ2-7	CASSENYEQYF	TGTGCCAGCAGTGAAAACTACGAGCAGTACTTC
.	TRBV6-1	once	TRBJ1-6	CASGQRQPNNSPLHF	TGTGCCAGCGGCCAAAGACAGCCAAATAATTCACCCCTCCACTTT
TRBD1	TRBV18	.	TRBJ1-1	CASSPRQGANTEAFF	TGTGCCAGCTCACCACGGCAGGGGGCTAACACTGAAGCTTTCTTT
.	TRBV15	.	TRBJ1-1	CATSRDIGENTEAFF	TGTGCCACCAGCAGAGATATAGGGGAGAACACTGAAGCTTTCTTT
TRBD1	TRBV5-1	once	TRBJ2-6	CASSSAFPGGLGANVLTF	TGCGCCAGCAGCTCGGCCTTCCCAGGGGGTCTCGGGGCCAACGTCCTGACTTTC
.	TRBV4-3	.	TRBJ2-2	CASSRDLVDLGTGELFF	TGCGCCAGCAGCCGAGACTTAGTAGATCTAGGAACCGGGGAGCTGTTTTTT
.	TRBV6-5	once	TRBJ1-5	CASSYDGLSNQPQHF	TGTGCCAGCAGTTACGACGGACTTAGCAATCAGCCCCAGCATTTT
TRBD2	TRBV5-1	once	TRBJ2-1	CASGLGGGANEQFF	TGCGCCAGCGGCCTTGGCGGGGGGGCCAATGAGCAGTTCTTC
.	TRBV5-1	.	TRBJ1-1	CASSQGLNTEAFF	TGCGCCAGCAGCCAGGGCCTGAACACTGAAGCTTTCTTT